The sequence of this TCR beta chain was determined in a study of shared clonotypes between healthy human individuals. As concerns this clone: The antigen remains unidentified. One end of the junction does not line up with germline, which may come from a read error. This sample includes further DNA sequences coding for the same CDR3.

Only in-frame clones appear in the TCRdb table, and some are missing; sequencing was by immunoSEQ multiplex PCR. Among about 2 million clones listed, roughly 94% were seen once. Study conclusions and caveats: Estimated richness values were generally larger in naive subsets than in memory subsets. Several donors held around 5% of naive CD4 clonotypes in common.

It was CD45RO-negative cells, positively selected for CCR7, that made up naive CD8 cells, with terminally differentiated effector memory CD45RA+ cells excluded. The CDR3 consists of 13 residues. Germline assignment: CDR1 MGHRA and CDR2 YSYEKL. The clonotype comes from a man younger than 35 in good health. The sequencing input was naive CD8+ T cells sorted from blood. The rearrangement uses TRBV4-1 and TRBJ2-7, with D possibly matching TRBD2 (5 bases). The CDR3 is CASSQGLSYEQYF. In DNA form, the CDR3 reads TGCGCCAGCAGTCAAGGACTCTCCTACGAGCAGTACTTC.